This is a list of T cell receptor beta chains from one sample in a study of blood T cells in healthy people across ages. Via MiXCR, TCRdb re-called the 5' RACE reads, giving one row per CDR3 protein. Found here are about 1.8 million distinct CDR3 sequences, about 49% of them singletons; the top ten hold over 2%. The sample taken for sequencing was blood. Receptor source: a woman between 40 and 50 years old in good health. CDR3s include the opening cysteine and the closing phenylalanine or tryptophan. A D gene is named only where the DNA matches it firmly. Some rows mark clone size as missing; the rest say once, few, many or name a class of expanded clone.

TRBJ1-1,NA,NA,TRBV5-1,CASSLLREGTEAFF,TGCGCCAGCAGCTTGCTCAGGGAGGGGACTGAAGCTTTCTTT
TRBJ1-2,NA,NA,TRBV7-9,CASSSLGGLDGYTF,TGTGCCAGCAGCTCACTAGGGGGGTTGGATGGCTACACCTTC
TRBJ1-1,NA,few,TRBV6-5,CASSPSGLMHTEAFF,TGTGCCAGCAGTCCCAGTGGGCTTATGCACACTGAAGCTTTCTTT
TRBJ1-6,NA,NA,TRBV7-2,CASSLWAANSPLHF,TGTGCCAGCAGCTTATGGGCGGCCAATTCACCCCTCCACTTT
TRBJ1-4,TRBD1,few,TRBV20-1,CSAGPPGQGYEKLFF,TGCAGTGCTGGGCCTCCGGGACAGGGGTATGAAAAACTGTTTTTT
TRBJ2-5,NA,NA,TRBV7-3,CASSPGPLPGDNEQYF,TGTGCCAGCAGCCCGGGGCCTCTTCCGGGGGACAATGAGCAGTACTTC
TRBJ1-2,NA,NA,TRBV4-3,CASSPGEGIGGYTF,TGCGCCAGCAGCCCCGGCGAGGGAATCGGCGGCTACACCTTC
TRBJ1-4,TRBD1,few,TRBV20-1,CSARTGQGLTEKLFF,TGCAGTGCACGTACCGGACAGGGCTTAACTGAAAAACTGTTTTTT
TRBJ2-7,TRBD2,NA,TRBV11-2,CASSRSGGRYEQYF,TGTGCCAGCAGCAGGAGCGGGGGGCGGTACGAGCAGTACTTC
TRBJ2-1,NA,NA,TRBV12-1,CASSPQTPPLAGHYNEQFF,TGTGCCAGCAGCCCCCAAACCCCACCTCTAGCGGGTCACTACAATGAGCAGTTCTTC